This TCR beta chain was identified during a study of molecular identifiers for immune sequencing clone quantification. V was pared by 1 base and J by 7 bases, with 11 bases between. Per germline, CDR1 GTSNPN and CDR2 SVGIG (reference sequence). There are 13 residues in the CDR3. Previously described methods and listed TCR primers were used for bulk TCR libraries. Via MiXCR, TCRdb re-called the PCR reads, giving one row per CDR3 protein. The sample lists about half a million distinct CDR3 sequences, roughly 24% occurring once. This receptor was identified in a human donor in good health. Some libraries in this study had Jurkat cell RNA spiked in. The chain employs TRBV30 and TRBJ2-1; TRBD1 is a possible D gene (6 bases). Sequencing was done on a sample of naive CD8+ T cells from blood, with Jurkat cell RNA spiked in. The sample's subset: FACS-sorted CD8+CD4-CCR7+CD45RA+ naive T cells. CDR3 in DNA: TGTGCCTGGAGTGGGTGGGGGCGGAATGAGCAGTTCTTC. Protein: CAWSGWGRNEQFF.